The 31 T cell receptor beta chains listed next were all sequenced from one sample in a study of OX40 agonist ivuxolimab in advanced cancers. Data came from immunoSEQ multiplex PCR; TCRdb stores just in-frame clones and leaves some out. The table records about 100,000 clones, around 91% of them present only once. The sample was CD4+ or CD8+ T cells sorted from blood, taken in a trial of the OX40 agonist ivuxolimab. These receptors were collected from an adult with an advanced solid tumor such as melanoma, head and neck, liver or kidney cancer.

The chain couples TRBV27 to TRBJ2-2, with TRBD1 matching 8 bases. Germline-derived CDR1 and CDR2 are MNHEY and SMNVEV (reference sequence). The CDR3 extends over 14 amino acids. Unmatched junction bases numbered 3, after V lost 5 bases and J lost 4 bases. As DNA, the CDR3 is TGTGCCAGCAGTCAGACAGGGGCCACCGGGGAGCTGTTTTTT. The encoded protein is CASSQTGATGELFF.

V gene TRBV2 combines with J gene TRBJ2-7; maybe TRBD1 (5 bases). Germline V CDR1 and CDR2: SNHLY, FYNNEI. CDR3 length equals 13 residues. V lost 6 bases to trimming and J lost 0 bases, with 9 bases between them. The CDR3 reads CASRRTLSYEQYF. The CDR3 DNA sequence: TGTGCCAGCAGACGGACACTCTCCTACGAGCAGTACTTC.

The chain recombines TRBV7-9 with TRBJ2-7; D is unclear. Trimming stripped 3 bases from V and 6 bases from J, with 12 bases between. The CDR3 loop spans 13 amino acids. Germline V lookup: CDR1 SEHNR, CDR2 FQNEAQ (reference sequence). The CDR3 region has the DNA TGTGCCAGCAGCTTGCCCCAGGAATCCGAGCAGTACTTC. This sequence encodes CASSLPQESEQYF.

V usage is TRBV11-2 and J usage is TRBJ1-2; 8 bases are a match to TRBD1. Germline lookup yields CDR1 SGHAT and CDR2 FQNNGV. The CDR3 covers 13 residues. V gave up 2 bases and J gave up 6 bases; unmatched junction bases: 2. CDR3 sequence reads: CASSLQGAHGYTF. CDR3 DNA: TGTGCCAGCAGCTTACAGGGGGCTCATGGCTACACCTTC.

This sequence joins TRBV2 and TRBJ1-1, with no clear D. Trimming removed 7 bases from V and 0 bases from J, with 3 bases in between. The CDR3 runs to 11 residues. Looked up from germline, CDR1 is SNHLY and CDR2 is FYNNEI. The CDR3 reads CASKLNTEAFF. CDR3 coding DNA: TGTGCCAGCAAGTTGAACACTGAAGCTTTCTTT. Full variable domain (outside the CDR3, taken from reference TRBV2 and TRBJ1-1): EPEVTQTPSHQVTQMGQEVILRCVPISNHLYFYWYRQILGQKVEFLVSFYNNEISEKSEIFDDQFSVERPDGSNFTLKIRSTKLEDSAMYFCASKLNTEAFFGQGTRLTVV.

The chain couples TRBV5-1 to TRBJ1-1, with a weak D call TRBD1 (5 bases). V was trimmed by 6 bases and J by 4 bases, leaving 19 bases between them. Germline lookup yields CDR1 SGHRS and CDR2 YFSETQ. This CDR3 region has 15 residues. CDR3 nucleotides: TGCGCCAGCACTCCTCCGGGGGACGGTGGCACTGAAGCTTTCTTT. Amino acids: CASTPPGDGGTEAFF.

J is TRBJ2-5 and V is TRBV5-6; D unresolved. V lost 4 bases and J lost 2, with 18 bases in between. Germline CDR1 is SGHDT and CDR2 is YYEEEE. The CDR3 runs to 16 residues. Here the CDR3 reads CASSQKLWNSQETQYF. The CDR3 nucleotides are TGTGCCAGCAGCCAAAAGCTTTGGAACTCGCAAGAGACCCAGTACTTC.

The chain couples TRBV27 to TRBJ2-1; the match to TRBD2 covers 10 bases. Germline values: CDR1 MNHEY, CDR2 SMNVEV (reference sequence). The CDR3 is 15 residues long. J was trimmed by 4 bases and V by 6 bases; bases with no gene match: 6. In nucleotides, the CDR3 is TGTGCCAGCAGCTCCAGGACTAGCGGTTACAATGAGCAGTTCTTC. Protein product: CASSSRTSGYNEQFF.

The gene calls are TRBV9 and TRBJ2-3, with D maybe TRBD2 (6 bases). This CDR3 comprises 15 residues. Germline loops: CDR1 SGDLS, CDR2 YYNGEE. V lost 0 bases and J 3 bases, leaving 11 bases between the germline ends. Written as DNA, the CDR3 is TGTGCCAGCAGCGTAGACGGGAGTAAGACAGATACGCAGTATTTT. Translation gives CASSVDGSKTDTQYF.

The chain carries TRBV5-1 and TRBJ2-3; TRBD1 matches at 9 bases. The CDR3 has 16 amino acids. With V trimmed by 4 bases and J by 4 bases, 10 bases remained unmatched. Germline V gene lookup returns CDR1 SGHRS and CDR2 YFSETQ. Here the CDR3 DNA reads TGCGCCAGCAGCGTAAAGGGACAGGGAGGAGCAGATACGCAGTATTTT. It codes for CASSVKGQGGADTQYF.

The V and J genes are TRBV7-9 and TRBJ1-4, with TRBD1 matching over 7 bases. Germline CDR1 reads SEHNR; CDR2 reads FQNEAQ (reference sequence). The CDR3 contains 14 residues. With V trimmed by 3 bases and J by 5 bases, 3 bases remained unmatched. The CDR3 spells CASSLGQPNEKLFF. CDR3 DNA sequence: TGTGCCAGCAGCTTGGGACAGCCAAATGAAAAACTGTTTTTT.

V gene TRBV4-2 combines with J gene TRBJ2-5; D is unclear. Trimming left V 0 bases short and J 1 base short, with 3 bases between. This CDR3 has 13 residues. Germline loops: CDR1 LGHNA, CDR2 YNFKEQ. This chain's CDR3 is CASSQDSQETQYF. The CDR3 DNA is TGTGCCAGCAGCCAAGATTCCCAAGAGACCCAGTACTTC.

This clone was picked up a small number of times. The V call is TRBV19, the J call TRBJ1-2; TRBD1 is a possible D gene (6 bases). Germline V CDR1 and CDR2: LNHDA, SQIVND (reference sequence). With 4 bases removed from V and 6 bases from J, the gap between germline ends came to 9 bases. This CDR3 is 12 amino acids long. CDR3 in DNA: TGTGCCAGTAGTACATACAGGGATGGCTACACCTTC. Translated, it gives CASSTYRDGYTF.

The V and J genes are TRBV10-3 and TRBJ2-7; TRBD2 might be the D (6 bases). The CDR3 sequence is 14 residues long. Trimming pared 5 bases from V and 7 bases from J, leaving 18 bases between. CDR1 is ENHRY, CDR2 SYGVKD, per germline. Written as DNA, the CDR3 is TGTGCCATCAGTTTAGGAGGGGCTACTGGGGAGCAGTACTTC. It yields the protein CAISLGGATGEQYF.

V usage is TRBV11-2 and J usage is TRBJ2-2; D not certain. Germline lookup yields CDR1 SGHAT and CDR2 FQNNGV. The CDR3 has 15 residues. V lost 5 bases to trimming and J lost 1 base, with 11 bases between them. The CDR3 sequence: CASSVSPQNTGELFF. Written as DNA, the CDR3 is TGTGCCAGCAGCGTCTCTCCCCAGAACACCGGGGAGCTGTTTTTT.

The chain employs TRBV5-1 and TRBJ2-2; a weak D match, TRBD1 (5 bases). The CDR3 has 13 amino acids. The V end was cut by 0 bases, the J end by 6 bases, with 6 bases between. The germline CDR1 and CDR2 sequences are SGHRS and YFSETQ. In nucleotides, the CDR3 is TGCGCCAGCAGCTTGGAAGGGGCCGGGGAGCTGTTTTTT. Its translation is CASSLEGAGELFF. Using reference TRBV5-1 and TRBJ2-2 for the parts outside the CDR3, the full variable domain is KAGVTQTPRYLIKTRGQQVTLSCSPISGHRSVSWYQQTPGQGLQFLFEYFSETQRNKGNFPGRFSGRQFSNSRSEMNVSTLELGDSALYLCASSLEGAGELFFGEGSRLTVL.

This rearrangement joins TRBV14 to TRBJ1-3; the D is unclear. V was pared by 1 base and J by 11 bases, with 6 bases between. There are 11 residues in the CDR3. In germline, CDR1 is SGHDN, CDR2 FVKESK. The CDR3, as DNA: TGTGCCAGCAGCCAAGTTTCTCCCATATATTTT. This gives the protein CASSQVSPIYF. Filled out from reference TRBV14 and TRBJ1-3, the complete variable domain reads EAGVTQFPSHSVIEKGQTVTLRCDPISGHDNLYWYRRVMGKEIKFLLHFVKESKQDESGMPNNRFLAERTGGTYSTLKVQPAELEDSGVYFCASSQVSPIYFGEGSWLTVV.

The rearrangement uses TRBV2 and TRBJ2-1; 16 nucleotides align to TRBD2. Germline V lookup: CDR1 SNHLY, CDR2 FYNNEI. This CDR3 has 18 amino acids. J was trimmed by 0 bases and V by 6 bases; bases with no gene match: 5. The CDR3 bases are TGTGCCAGCAGGGGGGGGACTAGCGGGAGGGCCTCCTACAATGAGCAGTTCTTC. Encoded protein: CASRGGTSGRASYNEQFF.

This chain connects TRBV11-2 to TRBJ2-3; D assignment may be TRBD1 or TRBD2 (5 bases each). V gave up 5 bases and J gave up 2 bases, with 8 bases separating them. This CDR3 is 13 amino acids long. Germline V gives CDR1 SGHAT, CDR2 FQNNGV. CDR3 nucleotide sequence: TGTGCCAGCAGCCTCGGGACCACAGATACGCAGTATTTT. Translation: CASSLGTTDTQYF.

The V and J genes are TRBV6-6 and TRBJ2-5; possible D gene TRBD1, 6 bases. The CDR3 contains 13 residues. The germline gives CDR1 MNHNY, CDR2 SVGAGI (reference sequence). With 8 bases removed from V and 3 bases from J, the gap between germline ends came to 13 bases. CDR3 nucleotide sequence: TGTGCCAGCGCCCGAGGACAGAAAGAGACCCAGTACTTC. Translated, it gives CASARGQKETQYF.

The rearrangement links TRBV29-1 to TRBJ2-3; unclear D gene. V was trimmed by 2 bases and J by 4 bases, leaving 7 bases between them. In germline, CDR1 is SQVTM, CDR2 ANQGSEA. The CDR3 is 12 residues long. The CDR3 DNA reads TGCAGCGTTGAAACTGGGGCAGATACGCAGTATTTT. Translating gives CSVETGADTQYF.

V usage is TRBV30 and J usage is TRBJ2-7; 8 nucleotides line up with TRBD1. V shed 2 bases and J 3 bases; nucleotides not matched to a gene: 9. This CDR3 is built from 15 residues. Per germline, CDR1 GTSNPN and CDR2 SVGIG (reference sequence). CDR3 loop: CAWSKVPDRVYEQYF. As DNA, the CDR3 is TGTGCCTGGAGTAAGGTCCCGGACAGGGTCTACGAGCAGTACTTC.

The gene calls are TRBV6-6 and TRBJ2-7, with a tentative D call TRBD2 (6 bases). Trimming stripped 0 bases from V and 6 bases from J, with 18 bases between. Germline CDR1 MNHNY, CDR2 SVGAGI (reference sequence). The CDR3 runs 16 residues. CDR3 in amino acids: CASSYSGGTAGIEQYF. The CDR3 DNA reads as TGTGCCAGCAGTTACTCGGGCGGGACCGCCGGTATCGAGCAGTACTTC.

This chain connects TRBV28 to TRBJ1-3, with D maybe TRBD1 (5 bases). Deletions cut 6 bases from V and 0 bases from J, with 15 bases between. Germline assignment: CDR1 MDHEN and CDR2 SYDVKM. The CDR3 is made up of 16 amino acids. CDR3 sequence (DNA): TGTGCCAGCAGCCCTAACAGGCTCAGCTCTGGAAACACCATATATTTT. It translates to CASSPNRLSSGNTIYF. Filled out from reference TRBV28 and TRBJ1-3, the complete variable domain reads DVKVTQSSRYLVKRTGEKVFLECVQDMDHENMFWYRQDPGLGLRLIYFSYDVKMKEKGDIPEGYSVSREKKERFSLILESASTNQTSMYLCASSPNRLSSGNTIYFGEGSWLTVV.

The J gene is TRBJ1-4, the V gene TRBV7-9; 10 bases line up with TRBD1. V was pared by 5 bases and J by 7 bases, with 7 bases of the junction left unmatched. CDR1 is SEHNR, CDR2 FQNEAQ, per germline (reference sequence). The CDR3 is 15 residues long. The CDR3 reads CASSTLDRGTEKLFF. CDR3 DNA: TGTGCCAGCAGCACCCTGGACAGGGGGACTGAAAAACTGTTTTTT.

The CDR3 region has the DNA TGCGCCAGCAGCTTGTGGCAGGGGAACTACGAGCAGTACTTC. Translated, it gives CASSLWQGNYEQYF. This chain links TRBV5-1 with TRBJ2-7; D possibly corresponds to TRBD1 (6 bases). The germline V and J ends were trimmed by 1 base and 3 bases, with 11 bases remaining between them. Germline V gene lookup returns CDR1 SGHRS and CDR2 YFSETQ. The CDR3 length is 14 residues.

This chain links TRBV27 with TRBJ2-3; D is ambiguous. Trimming removed 6 bases from V and 5 bases from J, with 12 bases in between. The germline gives CDR1 MNHEY, CDR2 SMNVEV (reference sequence). This CDR3 has 13 amino acids. The CDR3 protein is CASRSLGKDTQYF. The CDR3 coding sequence is TGTGCCAGCAGATCTTTGGGGAAAGATACGCAGTATTTT.

V gene TRBV6-6 combines with J gene TRBJ2-2; D not resolved. The CDR3 spans 13 residues. Trimming stripped 0 bases from V and 3 bases from J, with 2 bases between. Germline-derived CDR1 and CDR2 are MNHNY and SVGAGI (reference sequence). The CDR3 nucleotides read TGTGCCAGCAGTTACTCCCACACCGGGGAGCTGTTTTTT. Translating gives CASSYSHTGELFF.

The rearrangement links TRBV5-4 to TRBJ1-4; D remains unclear. CDR1 is SGHNT and CDR2 is YYREEE in the germline V gene (reference sequence). This CDR3 contains 14 residues. Trimming took 1 base from V and 8 from J, leaving 12 bases between them. CDR3 sequence reads: CASSLWGSWEKLFF. CDR3 bases: TGTGCCAGCAGCTTGTGGGGTTCGTGGGAAAAACTGTTTTTT.

The chain couples TRBV6-5 to TRBJ2-2, with D possibly TRBD1 on 6 matching bases. Germline values: CDR1 MNHEY, CDR2 SVGAGI. The CDR3 contains 13 residues. The ends were cut back, 6 bases at V and 6 bases at J, with 11 bases in the middle. The CDR3 coding sequence is TGTGCCAGCAGACCGAGACAGGCCGGGGAGCTGTTTTTT. The encoded protein is CASRPRQAGELFF.

In its sample, this clone was seen once. The CDR3 protein is CASSLAGNEKLFF. CDR3 coding DNA: TGTGCCAGCAGCTTGGCCGGGAATGAAAAACTGTTTTTT. The gene calls are TRBV5-4 and TRBJ1-4; D unresolved. CDR3 length equals 13 residues. CDR1 SGHNT and CDR2 YYREEE come from the germline V gene (reference sequence). V gave up 0 bases and J gave up 5 bases, with 5 bases separating them.